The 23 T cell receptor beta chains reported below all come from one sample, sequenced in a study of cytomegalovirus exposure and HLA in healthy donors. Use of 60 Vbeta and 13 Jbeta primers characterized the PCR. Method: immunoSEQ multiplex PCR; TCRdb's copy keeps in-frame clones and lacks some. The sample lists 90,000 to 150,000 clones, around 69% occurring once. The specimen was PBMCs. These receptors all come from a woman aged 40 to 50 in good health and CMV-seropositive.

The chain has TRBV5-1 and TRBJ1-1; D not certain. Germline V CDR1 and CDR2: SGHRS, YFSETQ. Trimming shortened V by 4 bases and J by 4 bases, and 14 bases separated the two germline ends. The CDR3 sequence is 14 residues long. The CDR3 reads CASSAGPTGTEAFF. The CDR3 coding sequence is TGCGCCAGCAGCGCGGGCCCAACGGGCACTGAAGCTTTCTTT.

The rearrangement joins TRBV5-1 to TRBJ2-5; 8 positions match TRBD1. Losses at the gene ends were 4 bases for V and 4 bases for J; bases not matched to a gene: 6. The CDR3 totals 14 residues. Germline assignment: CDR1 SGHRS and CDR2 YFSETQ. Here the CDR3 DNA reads TGCGCCAGCAGCCCCGGGACAGGCATAGAGACCCAGTACTTC. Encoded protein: CASSPGTGIETQYF.

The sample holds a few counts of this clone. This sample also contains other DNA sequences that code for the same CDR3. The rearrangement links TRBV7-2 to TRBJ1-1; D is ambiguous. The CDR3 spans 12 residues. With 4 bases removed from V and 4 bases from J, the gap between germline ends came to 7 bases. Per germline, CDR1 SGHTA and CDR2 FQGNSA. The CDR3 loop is CASSWGGTEAFF. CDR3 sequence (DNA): TGTGCCAGCAGCTGGGGAGGCACTGAAGCTTTCTTT.

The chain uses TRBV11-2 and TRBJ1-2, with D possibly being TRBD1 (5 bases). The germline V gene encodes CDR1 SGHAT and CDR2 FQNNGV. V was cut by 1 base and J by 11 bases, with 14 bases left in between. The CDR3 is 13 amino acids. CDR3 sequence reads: CASSLGRDREYTF. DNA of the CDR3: TGTGCCAGCAGCTTAGGAAGGGACCGGGAGTACACCTTC.

Here the CDR3 reads CASSDIGGGGDGYTF. In DNA, the CDR3 is TGTGCCAGCAGCGACATCGGGGGGGGTGGGGATGGCTACACCTTC. The J gene is TRBJ1-2, the V gene TRBV6-5; tentative D call: TRBD1 (5 bases). Germline V gene data show CDR1 as MNHEY and CDR2 as SVGAGI. Trimming took off 6 bases at V and 6 bases at J, with 20 bases between the two ends. This CDR3 is 15 amino acids long.

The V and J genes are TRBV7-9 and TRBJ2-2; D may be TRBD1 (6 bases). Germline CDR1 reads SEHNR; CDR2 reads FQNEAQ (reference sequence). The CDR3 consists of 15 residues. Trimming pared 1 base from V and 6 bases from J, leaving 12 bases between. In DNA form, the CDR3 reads TGTGCCAGCAGCTTAGGGGACATTGGCGCCGGGGAGCTGTTTTTT. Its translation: CASSLGDIGAGELFF.

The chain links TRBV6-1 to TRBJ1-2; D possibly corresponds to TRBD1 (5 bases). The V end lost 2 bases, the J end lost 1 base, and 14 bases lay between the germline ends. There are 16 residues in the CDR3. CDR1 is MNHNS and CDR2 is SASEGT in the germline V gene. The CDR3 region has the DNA TGTGCCAGCAGTGAAAGCTTCTCGGGGGTTAACTATGGCTACACCTTC. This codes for CASSESFSGVNYGYTF.

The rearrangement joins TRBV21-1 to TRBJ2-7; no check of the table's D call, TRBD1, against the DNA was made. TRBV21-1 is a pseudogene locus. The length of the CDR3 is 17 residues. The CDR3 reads CASSKARSQGTSYEQYF. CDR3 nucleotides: TGTGCCAGCAGCAAAGCGCGGAGTCAGGGAACCTCCTACGAGCAGTACTTC.

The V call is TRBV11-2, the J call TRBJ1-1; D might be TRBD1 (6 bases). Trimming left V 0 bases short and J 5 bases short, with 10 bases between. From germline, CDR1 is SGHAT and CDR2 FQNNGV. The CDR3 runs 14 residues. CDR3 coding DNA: TGTGCCAGCAGCTTAGAAAGAGGGGGAACTGAAGCTTTCTTT. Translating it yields CASSLERGGTEAFF. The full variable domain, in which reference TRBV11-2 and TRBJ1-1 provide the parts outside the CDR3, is EAGVAQSPRYKIIEKRQSVAFWCNPISGHATLYWYQQILGQGPKLLIQFQNNGVVDDSQLPKDRFSAERLKGVDSTLKIQPAKLEDSAVYLCASSLERGGTEAFFGQGTRLTVV.

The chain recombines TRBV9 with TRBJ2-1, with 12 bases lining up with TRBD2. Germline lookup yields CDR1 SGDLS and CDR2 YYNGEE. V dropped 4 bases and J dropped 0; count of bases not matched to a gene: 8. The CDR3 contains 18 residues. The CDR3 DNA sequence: TGTGCCAGCAGCAATCGGCTAGCGGGGGGGAGCTCCTACAATGAGCAGTTCTTC. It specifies CASSNRLAGGSSYNEQFF.

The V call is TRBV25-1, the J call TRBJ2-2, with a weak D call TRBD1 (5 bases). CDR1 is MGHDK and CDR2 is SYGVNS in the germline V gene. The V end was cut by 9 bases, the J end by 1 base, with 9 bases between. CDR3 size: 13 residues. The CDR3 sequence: CASLTGNTGELFF. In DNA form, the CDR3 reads TGTGCCAGTTTAACAGGGAACACCGGGGAGCTGTTTTTT.

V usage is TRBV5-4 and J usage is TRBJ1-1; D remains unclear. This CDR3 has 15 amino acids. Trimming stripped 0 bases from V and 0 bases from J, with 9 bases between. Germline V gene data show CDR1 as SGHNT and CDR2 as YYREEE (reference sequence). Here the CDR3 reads CASSLGPGMNTEAFF. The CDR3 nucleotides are TGTGCCAGCAGCTTGGGACCGGGTATGAACACTGAAGCTTTCTTT.

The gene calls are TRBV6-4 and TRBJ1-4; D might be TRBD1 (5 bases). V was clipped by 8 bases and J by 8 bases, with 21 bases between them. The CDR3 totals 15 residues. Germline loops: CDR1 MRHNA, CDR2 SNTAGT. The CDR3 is CASGSGAGRREKLFF. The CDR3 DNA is TGTGCCAGCGGCAGTGGGGCAGGGCGGCGGGAAAAACTGTTTTTT.

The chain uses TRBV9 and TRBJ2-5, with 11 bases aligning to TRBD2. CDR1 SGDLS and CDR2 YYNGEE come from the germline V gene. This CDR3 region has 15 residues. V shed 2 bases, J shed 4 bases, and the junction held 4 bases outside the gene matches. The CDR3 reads CASSVSSGGSETQYF. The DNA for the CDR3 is TGTGCCAGCAGCGTGTCTAGCGGGGGGTCAGAGACCCAGTACTTC.

The CDR3 here is CASSALGTGGTEAFF. The CDR3 DNA sequence: TGTGCCAGCAGCGCCCTCGGGACAGGGGGTACTGAAGCTTTCTTT. The chain is built from TRBV9 and TRBJ1-1; 11 nucleotides match TRBD1. Germline loops: CDR1 SGDLS, CDR2 YYNGEE. This CDR3 contains 15 residues. V gave up 3 bases and J gave up 5 bases; unmatched junction bases: 6. Drawing the rest from reference TRBV9 and TRBJ1-1, the complete variable domain is DSGVTQTPKHLITATGQRVTLRCSPRSGDLSVYWYQQSLDQGLQFLIQYYNGEERAKGNILERFSAQQFPDLHSELNLSSLELGDSALYFCASSALGTGGTEAFFGQGTRLTVV.

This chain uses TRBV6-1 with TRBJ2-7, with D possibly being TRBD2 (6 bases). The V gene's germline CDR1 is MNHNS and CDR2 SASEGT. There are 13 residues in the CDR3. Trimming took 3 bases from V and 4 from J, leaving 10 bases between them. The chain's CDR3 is CASSEAGTYEQYF. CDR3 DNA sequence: TGTGCCAGCAGTGAGGCGGGGACTTACGAGCAGTACTTC.

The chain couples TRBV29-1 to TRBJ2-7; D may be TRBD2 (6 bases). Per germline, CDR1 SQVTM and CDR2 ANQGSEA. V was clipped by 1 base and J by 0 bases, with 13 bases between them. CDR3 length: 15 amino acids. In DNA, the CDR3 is TGCAGCGTTGAAGGGAGGGGCACCAACTCCTACGAGCAGTACTTC. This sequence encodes CSVEGRGTNSYEQYF.

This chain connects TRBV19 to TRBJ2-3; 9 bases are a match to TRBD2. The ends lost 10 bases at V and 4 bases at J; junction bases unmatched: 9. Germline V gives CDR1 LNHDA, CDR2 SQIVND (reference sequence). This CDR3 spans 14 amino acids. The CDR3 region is CATEAGGTADTQYF. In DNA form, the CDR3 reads TGTGCCACTGAAGCGGGGGGCACCGCAGATACGCAGTATTTT.

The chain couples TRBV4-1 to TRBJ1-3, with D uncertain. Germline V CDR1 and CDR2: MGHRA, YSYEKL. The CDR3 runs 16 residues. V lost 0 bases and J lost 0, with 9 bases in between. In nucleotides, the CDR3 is TGCGCCAGCAGCCAAGATCGTACACACTCTGGAAACACCATATATTTT. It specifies CASSQDRTHSGNTIYF.

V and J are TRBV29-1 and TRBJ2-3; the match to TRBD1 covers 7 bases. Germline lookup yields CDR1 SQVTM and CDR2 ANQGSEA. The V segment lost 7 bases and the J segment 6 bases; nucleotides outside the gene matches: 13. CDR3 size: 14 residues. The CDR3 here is CSGTGVGVGDTQYF. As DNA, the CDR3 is TGCAGCGGTACAGGGGTCGGGGTCGGCGATACGCAGTATTTT.

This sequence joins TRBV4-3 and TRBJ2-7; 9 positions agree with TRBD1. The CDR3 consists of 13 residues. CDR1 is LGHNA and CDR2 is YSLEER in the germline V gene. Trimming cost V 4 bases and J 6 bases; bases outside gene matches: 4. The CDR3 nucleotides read TGCGCCAGCAGCCGGGACAGGGTTCGCGAGCAGTACTTC. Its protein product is CASSRDRVREQYF.

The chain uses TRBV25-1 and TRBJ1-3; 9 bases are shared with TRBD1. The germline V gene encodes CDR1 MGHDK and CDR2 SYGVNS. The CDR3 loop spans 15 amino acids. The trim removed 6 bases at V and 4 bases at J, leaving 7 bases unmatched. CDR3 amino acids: CASRNPGTGGNTIYF. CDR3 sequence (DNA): TGTGCCAGCAGAAATCCCGGGACAGGGGGAAACACCATATATTTT.

The CDR3 loop is CARPGDPEKLFF. In DNA form, the CDR3 reads TGTGCCAGACCAGGGGACCCCGAAAAACTGTTTTTT. The chain couples TRBV21-1 to TRBJ1-4; the table's D gene call, TRBD1, was not cross checked with the DNA. TRBV21-1 is reported as a pseudogene. This CDR3 comprises 12 residues.